These 25 T cell receptor beta chains originate from one sample sequenced in a study of blood T cell repertoires in COVID-19. Data came from immunoSEQ multiplex PCR; TCRdb stores just in-frame clones and leaves some out. The sample has a few hundred thousand clones, around 91% seen once. The specimen sequenced was PBMCs or T cells enriched from blood (not recorded which). These receptors were collected from a woman aged 18-30 years with acute COVID-19.

The J gene is TRBJ2-6, the V gene TRBV5-1, with D hard to call. Trimming removed 4 bases at V and 4 bases at J, with 9 bases between. The V gene's germline CDR1 is SGHRS and CDR2 YFSETQ. The CDR3 has 14 residues. As DNA, the CDR3 is TGCGCCAGCAGCGGCCTGACAGGGGCCAACGTCCTGACTTTC. Translating gives CASSGLTGANVLTF.

The chain couples TRBV11-3 to TRBJ2-5; weak D call: TRBD2 (6 bases). Per germline, CDR1 SGHNT and CDR2 YENEEA. The CDR3 is 14 residues long. The V end was cut by 1 base, the J end by 3 bases, with 9 bases between. CDR3: CASSLVGGEETQYF. In DNA form, the CDR3 reads TGTGCCAGCAGCTTAGTTGGAGGGGAAGAGACCCAGTACTTC.

The chain carries TRBV28 and TRBJ1-6; D uncertain. Germline V gene sequence: CDR1 MDHEN, CDR2 SYDVKM. The CDR3 runs to 14 residues. Trimming took off 1 base at V and 4 bases at J, with 5 bases between the two ends. CDR3 sequence: CASSLYSYNSPLHF. DNA of the CDR3: TGTGCCAGCAGTTTATACAGTTATAATTCACCCCTCCACTTT. Full variable domain (outside the CDR3, taken from reference TRBV28 and TRBJ1-6): DVKVTQSSRYLVKRTGEKVFLECVQDMDHENMFWYRQDPGLGLRLIYFSYDVKMKEKGDIPEGYSVSREKKERFSLILESASTNQTSMYLCASSLYSYNSPLHFGNGTRLTVT.

The chain joins TRBV19 to TRBJ1-2; 8 positions match TRBD1. The CDR3 loop spans 16 amino acids. The V gene's germline CDR1 is LNHDA and CDR2 SQIVND (reference sequence). V trimming: 1 base; J trimming: 4 bases; junction bases outside the gene matches: 8. The CDR3 region has the DNA TGTGCCAGTAGTATAGCAACGGGACAGGTTGGCTATGGCTACACCTTC. Protein sequence: CASSIATGQVGYGYTF.

The V gene is TRBV3-1 (or the pseudogene TRBV3-2), the J gene TRBJ1-1, with 10 bases aligning to TRBD1. This CDR3 comprises 16 residues. Per the germline V gene, CDR1 is LGHDT and CDR2 is YNNKEL (reference sequence). After removal of 0 bases from V and 9 bases from J, the junction contained 10 bases not matched to a gene. CDR3 sequence: CASSQDVGTGASKAFF. Written as DNA, the CDR3 is TGTGCCAGCAGCCAAGATGTGGGGACAGGGGCCTCGAAAGCTTTCTTT.

V usage is TRBV18 and J usage is TRBJ1-4, with D possibly TRBD1 on 6 matching bases. Germline V gene lookup returns CDR1 KGHSH and CDR2 LQKENI. The CDR3 loop spans 15 amino acids. Trimming left V 6 bases short and J 3 bases short, with 14 bases between. The DNA for the CDR3 is TGTGCCAGCTCTACCACGGGGGGGCCTAATGAAAAACTGTTTTTT. Protein product: CASSTTGGPNEKLFF.

J is TRBJ1-1 and V is TRBV27; no definite D call. Trimming removed 3 bases from V and 9 bases from J, with 23 bases in between. The CDR3 extends over 16 amino acids. Germline V gives CDR1 MNHEY, CDR2 SMNVEV (reference sequence). For the CDR3, the DNA is TGTGCCAGCAGTTTTGTTCGGTCTGGGCCCTCCCTCCAAGCTTTCTTT. Protein product: CASSFVRSGPSLQAFF.

The CDR3: CASSLRLSGELFF. CDR3 nucleotides: TGTGCCAGCAGCTTAAGATTGAGCGGGGAGCTGTTTTTT. V gene TRBV7-6 combines with J gene TRBJ2-2; D is ambiguous. The CDR3 has 13 residues. The ends were cut back, 2 bases at V and 7 bases at J, with 8 bases in the middle. Germline V gives CDR1 SGHVS, CDR2 FNYEAQ.

The gene calls are TRBV25-1 and TRBJ1-1, with D tentatively TRBD1 (6 bases). CDR1 is MGHDK and CDR2 is SYGVNS in the germline V gene. Between the trimmed V and J ends, which lost 5 bases and 7 bases, there was a span of 20 bases. This CDR3 has 15 residues. The CDR3 DNA sequence: TGTGCCAGCAGTCTCCCGGGGGGCAGGGCTGGTGAAGCTTTCTTT. Encoded protein: CASSLPGGRAGEAFF.

The chain couples TRBV11-2 to TRBJ1-2; 8 bases are shared with TRBD1. The V and J ends lost 6 bases and 14 bases, in that order; junction bases with no gene match: 14. CDR3 length: 13 amino acids. Per the germline V gene, CDR1 is SGHAT and CDR2 is FQNNGV. Here the CDR3 reads CASRIGTGVSGTF. CDR3 nucleotide sequence: TGTGCCAGCAGAATCGGGACAGGCGTGTCGGGTACCTTC.

The chain couples TRBV3-1 (or the pseudogene TRBV3-2) to TRBJ2-6; no reliable D call. Trimming cost V 0 bases and J 0 bases, with 3 bases left between them. This CDR3 spans 15 amino acids. Germline-derived CDR1 and CDR2 are LGHDT and YNNKEL (reference sequence). The CDR3, as DNA: TGTGCCAGCAGCCAAGACATCTCTGGGGCCAACGTCCTGACTTTC. This translates into CASSQDISGANVLTF.

This clone was recorded only once. The chain couples TRBV29-1 to TRBJ1-1; a possible D gene is TRBD1 (6 bases). CDR1 is SQVTM, CDR2 ANQGSEA, per germline. The CDR3 has 13 residues. Deletions cut 2 bases from V and 6 bases from J, with 13 bases between. CDR3 in amino acids: CSVENLQGSEAFF. As DNA, the CDR3 is TGCAGCGTTGAAAATCTACAGGGCTCTGAAGCTTTCTTT.

This sequence joins TRBV5-1 and TRBJ1-1; 9 bases match TRBD1. From germline, CDR1 is SGHRS and CDR2 YFSETQ. V dropped 2 bases and J dropped 0; count of bases not matched to a gene: 14. The CDR3 sequence is 19 residues long. The CDR3 loop reads CASSFLPGTGYNMNTEAFF. The DNA of the CDR3 is TGCGCCAGCAGCTTTCTTCCCGGGACAGGGTACAACATGAACACTGAAGCTTTCTTT.

The chain uses TRBV7-6 and TRBJ2-7; D gene ambiguous. From germline, CDR1 is SGHVS and CDR2 FNYEAQ. The CDR3 has 12 amino acids. V was clipped by 5 bases and J by 7 bases, with 12 bases between them. For the CDR3, the DNA is TGTGCCAGCAGCCCAGACGGGTGGGAGCAGTACTTC. Protein product: CASSPDGWEQYF. Full variable domain (remainder filled in from reference TRBV7-6 and TRBJ2-7): GAGVSQSPRYKVTKRGQDVALRCDPISGHVSLYWYRQALGQGPEFLTYFNYEAQQDKSGLPNDRFSAERPEGSISTLTIQRTEQRDSAMYRCASSPDGWEQYFGPGTRLTVT.

The V and J genes are TRBV3-1 (or the pseudogene TRBV3-2) and TRBJ2-1, with D maybe TRBD1 (5 bases). The CDR3 has 18 residues. V shed 0 bases and J shed 1 base, with 16 bases lying between them. Germline values: CDR1 LGHDT, CDR2 YNNKEL (reference sequence). The CDR3 DNA reads TGTGCCAGCAGCCAAGATGGTCGTATCGCAGGGTCCTACAATGAGCAGTTCTTC. Residues: CASSQDGRIAGSYNEQFF.

This CDR3 is CASNPRGDYGYTF. The CDR3 DNA sequence: TGTGCCAGCAATCCCAGGGGCGACTATGGCTACACCTTC. The rearrangement links TRBV12-3 or TRBV12-4 to TRBJ1-2; possible D gene TRBD1, 6 bases. The CDR3 has 13 residues. V lost 7 bases, J lost 3 bases, and 12 bases lay in between.

The chain couples TRBV25-1 to TRBJ1-5, with no clear D. Germline V lookup: CDR1 MGHDK, CDR2 SYGVNS. The CDR3 loop spans 16 amino acids. The ends were cut back, 2 bases at V and 0 bases at J, with 11 bases in the middle. CDR3 sequence: CASSEAGAYSNQPQHF. The CDR3 DNA reads TGTGCCAGCAGTGAAGCAGGTGCTTATAGCAATCAGCCCCAGCATTTT.

V usage is TRBV28 and J usage is TRBJ2-4, with D tentatively TRBD2 (6 bases). CDR3 length equals 16 residues. Trimming stripped 4 bases from V and 0 bases from J, with 13 bases between. Germline V gives CDR1 MDHEN, CDR2 SYDVKM. The CDR3, as DNA: TGTGCCAGCAGTTCGTCTAGCGAGATAGCCAAAAACATTCAGTACTTC. This gives the protein CASSSSSEIAKNIQYF.

This sequence joins TRBV9 and TRBJ2-3; unclear D gene. This CDR3 has 15 amino acids. Germline CDR1 SGDLS, CDR2 YYNGEE. Between the trimmed V and J ends, which lost 0 bases and 2 bases, there was a span of 10 bases. The CDR3: CASSVGPHYTDTQYF. CDR3 coding DNA: TGTGCCAGCAGCGTAGGGCCGCACTACACAGATACGCAGTATTTT.

V is TRBV24-1 and J is TRBJ2-5; D is possibly TRBD2 (6 bases). V lost 2 bases to trimming and J lost 0 bases, with 18 bases between them. Looked up from germline, CDR1 is KGHDR and CDR2 is SFDVKD. CDR3 length equals 18 residues. As DNA, the CDR3 is TGTGCCACCAGTGATTGGGCGGGACGGGTTCTCGACCAAGAGACCCAGTACTTC. It codes for CATSDWAGRVLDQETQYF.

The chain combines TRBV5-4 with TRBJ2-5; 7 bases are shared with TRBD1. The CDR3 runs 15 residues. CDR1 SGHNT and CDR2 YYREEE come from the germline V gene (reference sequence). With V trimmed by 4 bases and J by 0 bases, 6 bases remained unmatched. Here the CDR3 DNA reads TGTGCCAGCAGCCTGGACAGGACGTACCAAGAGACCCAGTACTTC. As protein: CASSLDRTYQETQYF. The full variable domain, with the rest looked up from reference TRBV5-4 and TRBJ2-5, is ETGVTQSPTHLIKTRGQQVTLRCSSQSGHNTVSWYQQALGQGPQFIFQYYREEENGRGNFPPRFSGLQFPNYSSELNVNALELDDSALYLCASSLDRTYQETQYFGPGTRLLVL.

The rearrangement uses TRBV15 and TRBJ1-5; 8 nucleotides align to TRBD1. The CDR3 has 16 residues. Trimming took 0 bases from V and 3 from J; bases not matched to a gene: 4. Germline V CDR1 and CDR2: LNHNV, YYDKDF (reference sequence). For the CDR3, the DNA is TGTGCCACCAGCAGAGAGTCGACAGGGGTCAATCAGCCCCAGCATTTT. Translation gives CATSRESTGVNQPQHF.

The chain links TRBV10-3 to TRBJ2-3; D might be TRBD1 (7 bases). The CDR3 contains 14 residues. V shed 6 bases and J shed 4 bases, with 14 bases lying between them. The germline V gene encodes CDR1 ENHRY and CDR2 SYGVKD. The CDR3 nucleotides read TGTGCCATCAGACCAGGGGGAGGAGCAGATACGCAGTATTTT. It translates to CAIRPGGGADTQYF.

This chain connects TRBV20-1 to TRBJ2-2, with 7 positions matching TRBD1. J gave up 3 bases and V 4 bases, and 2 bases lay outside the gene matches. The germline gives CDR1 DFQATT, CDR2 SNEGSKA (reference sequence). The CDR3 is made up of 13 amino acids. The CDR3 region has the DNA TGCAGTGCTACTGACAGGGACACCGGGGAGCTGTTTTTT. This sequence encodes CSATDRDTGELFF.

The genes are TRBV6-5 and TRBJ2-3; 13 bases are shared with TRBD2. Germline V gives CDR1 MNHEY, CDR2 SVGAGI. This CDR3 spans 16 amino acids. V dropped 4 bases and J dropped 6; count of bases not matched to a gene: 7. In DNA form, the CDR3 reads TGTGCCAGCAGTTCCGGGACTAGCGGGAAGGGGGATACGCAGTATTTT. Its translation is CASSSGTSGKGDTQYF.